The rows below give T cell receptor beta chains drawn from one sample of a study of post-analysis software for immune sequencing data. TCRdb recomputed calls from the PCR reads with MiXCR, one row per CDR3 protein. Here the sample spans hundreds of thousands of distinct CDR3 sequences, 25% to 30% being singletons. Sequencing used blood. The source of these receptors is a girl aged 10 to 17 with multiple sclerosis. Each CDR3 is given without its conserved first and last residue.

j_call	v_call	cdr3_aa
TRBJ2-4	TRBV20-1	SARRQGGHIQY
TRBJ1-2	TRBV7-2	ASSLVLGPANYGYT
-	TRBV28	ASTPPPPGTSSEQY
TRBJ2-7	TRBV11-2	ASSLVKGLGEQY
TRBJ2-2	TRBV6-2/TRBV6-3	ASSYREVTGELF
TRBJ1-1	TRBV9	ASSPQGGAYTEAF
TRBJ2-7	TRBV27	ASSFLAGSNEQY
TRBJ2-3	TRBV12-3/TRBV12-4	ASSLRPDLGQY
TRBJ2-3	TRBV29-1	SADWSTDTQY
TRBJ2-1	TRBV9	ASSVEPGTSSVGYNEQF
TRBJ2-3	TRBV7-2	ASSLAGGEDTQY
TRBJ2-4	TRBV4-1	ASSQDASGGPGGNIQY
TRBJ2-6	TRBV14	ASSQVRDAGANVLT
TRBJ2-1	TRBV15	ATSPTFGGADNEQF
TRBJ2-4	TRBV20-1	SALLDRRAFENIQY
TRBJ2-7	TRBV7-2	ASSPRPWGTSGYEQY
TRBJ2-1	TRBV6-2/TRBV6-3	ASSYGRGLAYNEQF
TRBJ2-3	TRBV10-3	AISEAGRGDTQY
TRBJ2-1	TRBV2	ASTDRSSSYNEQF
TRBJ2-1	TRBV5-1	ASSLVGGGGIGEQF
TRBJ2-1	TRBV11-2	ASIWLNEQF
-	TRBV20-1	SARDKGSGLEQY
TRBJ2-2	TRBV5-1	ASSLGDTGELF
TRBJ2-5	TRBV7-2	ASSLAFPNEQY
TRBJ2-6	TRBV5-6	ASSLAPGSGANVLT
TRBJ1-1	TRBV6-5	ASSWGRGHPTPEAF
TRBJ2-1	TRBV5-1	ASSAVLLAGGDEQF
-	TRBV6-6	ASSYGGQGAHEQY
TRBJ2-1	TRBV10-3	AISPGLAESEQF
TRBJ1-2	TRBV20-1	SAREPGRPDYGYT
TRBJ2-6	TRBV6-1	ASSEALVGRVHSGANVLT
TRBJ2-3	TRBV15	ATSRKSILTSTDTQY
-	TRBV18	ASSPPFGYEQY
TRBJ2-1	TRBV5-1	ASSWTGDNEQF
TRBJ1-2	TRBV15	ATSNKGDRGNYGYT
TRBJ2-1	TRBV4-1	ASSQVSRGETQF
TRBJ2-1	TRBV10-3	AISDLEWRF
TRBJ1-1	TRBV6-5	ASSQTEGVTEAF
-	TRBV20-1	SPHLGTFYEQY
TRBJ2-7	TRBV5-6	ASSLSAAGRSYEQY
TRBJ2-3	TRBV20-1	SARDTVGLAGTTDTQY
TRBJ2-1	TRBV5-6	ASSPGPRRRTSGSVPYNEQF
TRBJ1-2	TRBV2	ASRAGTADYGYT
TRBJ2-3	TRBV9	AGGAAPGDTQY
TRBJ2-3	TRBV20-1	SAEESGRGTDTQY
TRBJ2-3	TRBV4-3	ASSQAPSGITDTQY
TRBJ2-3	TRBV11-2	ASSLDGGQSTDTQY
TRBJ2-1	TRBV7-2	ASSNQISSYNEQF
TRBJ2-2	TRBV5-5	ASSFRDSSNTGELF
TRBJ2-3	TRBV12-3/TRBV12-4	ASTPGRDLTDTQY
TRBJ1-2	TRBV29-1	SVESPNYGYT
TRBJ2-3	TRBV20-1	SARGEAPRTDTQY
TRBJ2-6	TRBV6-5	ASSYSAESSGANVLT
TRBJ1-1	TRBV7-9	ASSPGHANTEAF
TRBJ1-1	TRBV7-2	ASSLEPRGRTEAF
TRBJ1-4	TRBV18	ASSPQGPTNEKLF
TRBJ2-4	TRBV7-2	ASSLGGPGLGAKNIQY